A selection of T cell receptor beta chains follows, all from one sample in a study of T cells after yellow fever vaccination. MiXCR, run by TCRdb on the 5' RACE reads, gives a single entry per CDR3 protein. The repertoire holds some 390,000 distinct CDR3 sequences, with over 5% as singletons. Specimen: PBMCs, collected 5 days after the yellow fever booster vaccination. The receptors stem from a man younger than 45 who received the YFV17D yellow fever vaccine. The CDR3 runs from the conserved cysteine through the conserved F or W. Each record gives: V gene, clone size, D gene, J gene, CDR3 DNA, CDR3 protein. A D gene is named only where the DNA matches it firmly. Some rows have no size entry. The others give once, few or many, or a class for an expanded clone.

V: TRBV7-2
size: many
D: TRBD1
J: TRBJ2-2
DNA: TGTGCCAGCAGTACTGGGACAGGGTACACCGGGGAGCTGTTTTTT
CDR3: CASSTGTGYTGELFF

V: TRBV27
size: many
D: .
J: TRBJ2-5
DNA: TGTGCCAGCAGTGACCTGGGACAACAAGAGACCCAGTACTTC
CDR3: CASSDLGQQETQYF

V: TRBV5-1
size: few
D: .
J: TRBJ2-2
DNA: TGCGCCAGCAGCCTCAATTGGTGGAACACCGGGGAGCTGTTTTTT
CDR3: CASSLNWWNTGELFF

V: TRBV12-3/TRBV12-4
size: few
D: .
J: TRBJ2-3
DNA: TGTGCCAGCAGTCCCTTGAGGGGCACAGATACGCAGTATTTT
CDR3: CASSPLRGTDTQYF

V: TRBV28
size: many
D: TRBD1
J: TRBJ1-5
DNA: TGTGCCAGCACTCCCCGGGGACAGGGTTATCAGCCCCAGCATTTT
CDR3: CASTPRGQGYQPQHF

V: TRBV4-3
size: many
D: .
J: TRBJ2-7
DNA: TGCGCCAGCAGCCAGAGGGTTTCCTACGAGCAGTACTTC
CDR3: CASSQRVSYEQYF

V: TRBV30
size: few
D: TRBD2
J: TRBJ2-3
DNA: TGTGCCTGGAGTGATAGCGGGATAATTACAGATACGCAGTATTTT
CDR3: CAWSDSGIITDTQYF

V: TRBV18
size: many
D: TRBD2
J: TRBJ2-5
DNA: TGTGCCAGCTCACCTAGCGGGATTCAAGAGACCCAGTACTTC
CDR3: CASSPSGIQETQYF

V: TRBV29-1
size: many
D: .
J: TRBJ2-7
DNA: TGCAGCGCCCGGACTGCCTACGAGCAGTACTTC
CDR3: CSARTAYEQYF

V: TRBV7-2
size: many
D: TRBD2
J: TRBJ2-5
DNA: TGTGCCAGCAGCCTAGCGGGAGGCTCGGGTTCCCAGTACTTC
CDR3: CASSLAGGSGSQYF

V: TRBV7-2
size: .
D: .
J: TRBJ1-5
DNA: TGTGCCAGCAGATTCCTCGGGACGGCAAATCAGCCCCAGCATTTT
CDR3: CASRFLGTANQPQHF

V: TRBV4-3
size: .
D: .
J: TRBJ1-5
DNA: TGCGCCAGCAGCCAAGGGAGGAATAGCAATCAGCCCCAGCATTTT
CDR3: CASSQGRNSNQPQHF

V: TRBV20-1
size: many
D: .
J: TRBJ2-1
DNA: TGCAGTGCTACGACGGGACTCTACAATGAGCAGTTCTTC
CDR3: CSATTGLYNEQFF

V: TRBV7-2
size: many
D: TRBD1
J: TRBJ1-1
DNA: TGTGCCAGCAGTCGCGACAGGGTAGTGGCCACTGAAGCTTTCTTT
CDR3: CASSRDRVVATEAFF

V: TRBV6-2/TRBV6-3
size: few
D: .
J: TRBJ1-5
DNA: TGTGCCAGCAGCGTGGGGGGACATCAGCCCCAGCATTTT
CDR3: CASSVGGHQPQHF

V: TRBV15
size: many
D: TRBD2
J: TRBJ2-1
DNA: TGTGCCACCAGCAGAGGGGCGGGAGGTTACAATGAGCAGTTCTTC
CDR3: CATSRGAGGYNEQFF

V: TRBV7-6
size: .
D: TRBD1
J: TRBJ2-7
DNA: TGTGCCAGCAGCCTCCGAGCGCCGGGACAGGGCTCCTACGAGCAGTACTTC
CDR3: CASSLRAPGQGSYEQYF

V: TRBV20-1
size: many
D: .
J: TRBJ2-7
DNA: TGCAGTGCTAGAGTCAGTTCATCCTACGAGCAGTACTTC
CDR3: CSARVSSSYEQYF

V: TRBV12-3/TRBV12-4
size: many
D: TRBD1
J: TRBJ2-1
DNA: TGTGCCAGCAGTTTTCGACAGGGGGCACACAATGAGCAGTTCTTC
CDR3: CASSFRQGAHNEQFF

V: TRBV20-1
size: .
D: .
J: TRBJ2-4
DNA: TGCAGTGCTAGAGATACGGGGGTATGGATTCAGTACTTC
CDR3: CSARDTGVWIQYF

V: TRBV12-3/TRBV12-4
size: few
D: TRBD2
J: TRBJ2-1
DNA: TGTGCCAGCAGTAGGACTAGCGGGCGGCGACTATACAATGAGCAGTTCTTC
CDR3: CASSRTSGRRLYNEQFF

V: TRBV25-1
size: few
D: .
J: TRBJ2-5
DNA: TGTGCCAGCAGTGACTCTAGTCGAATAGAGACCCAGTACTTC
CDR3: CASSDSSRIETQYF

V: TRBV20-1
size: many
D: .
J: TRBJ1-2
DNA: TGCAGTGCTAGACCCGGGACTAATGGCTACACCTTC
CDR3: CSARPGTNGYTF

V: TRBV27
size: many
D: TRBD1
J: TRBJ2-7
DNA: TGTGCCAGCAGTTTAATGGCAGGGGGCACCTACGAGCAGTACTTC
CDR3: CASSLMAGGTYEQYF